These 24 T cell receptor beta chains originate from one sample sequenced in a study of blood T cell repertoires in COVID-19. The data were produced by immunoSEQ multiplex PCR, yet TCRdb's version contains in-frame clones alone and is incomplete. The sample records more than 75,000 clones, roughly 88% being singletons. Source material: peripheral blood. These receptors came from a man aged 60 to 75 with acute or convalescent COVID-19.

The table lists this clone with a count of one. The rearrangement uses TRBV5-4 and TRBJ2-2, with TRBD2 as a possible D gene (7 bases). Per germline, CDR1 SGHNT and CDR2 YYREEE (reference sequence). Trimming shortened V by 0 bases and J by 1 base, and 10 bases separated the two germline ends. CDR3 length: 16 residues. The CDR3 nucleotides read TGTGCCAGCAGCTTGGCGAGGGGGGGGAACACCGGGGAGCTGTTTTTT. It encodes CASSLARGGNTGELFF.

V usage is TRBV10-3 and J usage is TRBJ2-3; maybe TRBD2 (6 bases). Germline V gives CDR1 ENHRY, CDR2 SYGVKD. V was trimmed by 4 bases and J by 6 bases, leaving 23 bases between them. The CDR3 runs 17 residues. CDR3 sequence reads: CAISAPLGAGQWDTQYF. DNA of the CDR3: TGTGCCATCAGTGCCCCCCTCGGTGCGGGGCAATGGGATACGCAGTATTTT.

V is TRBV27 and J is TRBJ1-2, with D perhaps TRBD1 (6 bases). V lost 3 bases to trimming and J lost 5 bases, with 13 bases between them. Germline CDR1 reads MNHEY; CDR2 reads SMNVEV (reference sequence). The length of the CDR3 is 14 residues. CDR3 DNA sequence: TGTGCCAGCAGTTTTTTGAAACAGGGATATGGCTACACCTTC. Its translation: CASSFLKQGYGYTF.

This clone was found once. The chain recombines TRBV19 with TRBJ2-5, with 10 bases fitting TRBD1. V lost 7 bases to trimming and J lost 3 bases; unmatched junction nucleotides: 8. There are 15 residues in the CDR3. Germline CDR1 and CDR2: LNHDA and SQIVND (reference sequence). The CDR3: CASTRGGTGEETQYF. The CDR3 nucleotides read TGTGCCAGTACCCGGGGAGGGACAGGGGAAGAGACCCAGTACTTC.

The chain carries TRBV28 and TRBJ1-3, with D hard to call. Germline V gives CDR1 MDHEN, CDR2 SYDVKM. This CDR3 region has 16 residues. Trimming stripped 6 bases from V and 1 base from J, with 16 bases between. This CDR3 is CASRIRGEFSGNTIYF. CDR3 in DNA: TGTGCCAGCAGAATTCGCGGGGAATTTTCTGGAAACACCATATATTTT.

The CDR3 coding sequence is TGCGCCAGCAGCTTGGCAGGGGCGCCTAATGAAAAACTGTTTTTT. Translated: CASSLAGAPNEKLFF. The rearrangement uses TRBV5-1 and TRBJ1-4; TRBD1 might be the D (6 bases). The CDR3 runs 15 residues. V lost 0 bases to trimming and J lost 3 bases, with 9 bases between them. The germline V gene encodes CDR1 SGHRS and CDR2 YFSETQ.

About this clone itself: At the DNA level, this CDR3 is encoded by other sequences in the same sample as well. The rearrangement uses TRBV9 and TRBJ1-1; 7 nucleotides match TRBD1. The J segment lost 1 base and the V segment lost 2 bases, leaving 2 bases of the junction unmatched. The CDR3 is 14 residues long. Germline CDR1 is SGDLS and CDR2 is YYNGEE. The CDR3 DNA reads TGTGCCAGCAGCGTGGGACAGCCGAACACTGAAGCTTTCTTT. It codes for CASSVGQPNTEAFF.

The chain uses TRBV18 and TRBJ1-1; D ambiguous. Trimming cost V 1 base and J 5 bases, with 11 bases left between them. CDR3 length: 14 amino acids. Germline V lookup: CDR1 KGHSH, CDR2 LQKENI. CDR3 nucleotide sequence: TGTGCCAGCTCACCACACGAGGGTTTTACTGAAGCTTTCTTT. The encoded protein is CASSPHEGFTEAFF.

J is TRBJ2-7 and V is TRBV30; 8 nucleotides line up with TRBD2. CDR3 length equals 13 residues. V lost 3 bases, J lost 7 bases, and 8 bases stayed unmatched. Germline assignment: CDR1 GTSNPN and CDR2 SVGIG (reference sequence). The CDR3 region is CAWSPSGLGEQYF. The CDR3 DNA follows: TGTGCCTGGAGCCCTAGCGGGTTGGGAGAGCAGTACTTC.

Written as DNA, the CDR3 is TGTGCCAGCAGCCGGGGGACTGTAGCCTACGAGCAGTACTTC. This codes for CASSRGTVAYEQYF. The V gene is TRBV7-2, the J gene TRBJ2-7, with D perhaps matching TRBD2 (6 bases). This CDR3 is built from 14 residues. The germline V and J ends were trimmed by 5 bases and 2 bases, with 13 bases remaining between them. CDR1 is SGHTA, CDR2 FQGNSA, per germline.

The rearrangement links TRBV19 to TRBJ2-3; D may be TRBD1 (7 bases). The CDR3 is 15 residues long. Germline assignment: CDR1 LNHDA and CDR2 SQIVND (reference sequence). V shed 0 bases and J shed 1 base, with 8 bases lying between them. The CDR3 loop is CASSIDRGGTDTQYF. In DNA form, the CDR3 reads TGTGCCAGTAGTATAGACAGGGGGGGCACAGATACGCAGTATTTT. The full variable domain, rest sourced from reference TRBV19 and TRBJ2-3, is DGGITQSPKYLFRKEGQNVTLSCEQNLNHDAMYWYRQDPGQGLRLIYYSQIVNDFQKGDIAEGYSVSREKKESFPLTVTSAQKNPTAFYLCASSIDRGGTDTQYFGPGTRLTVL.

V usage is TRBV2 and J usage is TRBJ1-1; D possibly corresponds to TRBD1 (6 bases). The germline V gene encodes CDR1 SNHLY and CDR2 FYNNEI. The germline V and J ends were trimmed by 5 bases and 4 bases, with 14 bases remaining between them. This CDR3 spans 14 amino acids. The CDR3 nucleotides read TGTGCCAGCAGTTTCCCACAGGGATCCACTGAAGCTTTCTTT. It encodes CASSFPQGSTEAFF.

CDR3 loop: CASSPMTVSGANVLTF. The CDR3 DNA sequence: TGTGCCAGCAGCCCAATGACAGTCTCTGGGGCCAACGTCCTGACTTTC. The chain recombines TRBV3-1 (or the pseudogene TRBV3-2) with TRBJ2-6, with D possibly being TRBD1 (5 bases). Germline V gene sequence: CDR1 LGHDT, CDR2 YNNKEL (reference sequence). There are 16 residues in the CDR3. Trimming cost V 4 bases and J 0 bases, with 10 bases left between them.

The V and J genes are TRBV14 and TRBJ2-1; 7 bases agree with TRBD1. CDR1 SGHDN and CDR2 FVKESK come from the germline V gene. J gave up 10 bases and V 3 bases, and 3 bases lay outside the gene matches. The CDR3 totals 12 residues. CDR3: CASSQTGWEQFF. CDR3 in DNA: TGTGCCAGCAGCCAGACAGGGTGGGAGCAGTTCTTC.

This clone was picked up a small number of times. The J gene is TRBJ1-1, the V gene TRBV5-1; 10 bases map to TRBD1. The length of the CDR3 is 18 residues. Trimming cost V 0 bases and J 3 bases; bases outside gene matches: 11. Germline assignment: CDR1 SGHRS and CDR2 YFSETQ. The DNA for the CDR3 is TGCGCCAGCAGCTTGGGCCTCGGGACAGGGGTCAGGGACACTGAAGCTTTCTTT. Residues: CASSLGLGTGVRDTEAFF.

This chain joins TRBV5-4 and TRBJ1-1, with D maybe TRBD1 (6 bases). CDR1 and CDR2 from the germline V gene are SGHNT and YYREEE (reference sequence). CDR3 length: 14 amino acids. V was trimmed by 1 base and J by 9 bases, leaving 16 bases between them. DNA of the CDR3: TGTGCCAGCAGCTTGCAGTCTGGACAGAAGAAAGCTTTCTTT. Residues: CASSLQSGQKKAFF.

The V and J genes are TRBV28 and TRBJ1-2; TRBD1 matches 7 bases. The CDR3 spans 12 residues. J gave up 7 bases and V 4 bases, and 3 bases lay outside the gene matches. Germline loops: CDR1 MDHEN, CDR2 SYDVKM. The CDR3 nucleotides read TGTGCCAGCAGTTCGGCAGGGGGTGGCTACACCTTC. Translating gives CASSSAGGGYTF.

This chain joins TRBV4-3 and TRBJ2-2; 9 nucleotides line up with TRBD1. The trim removed 4 bases at V and 5 bases at J, leaving 8 bases unmatched. The CDR3 runs 16 residues. In germline, CDR1 is LGHNA, CDR2 YSLEER. The CDR3 protein is CASSLYRGLGTGELFF. The DNA of the CDR3 is TGCGCCAGCAGCCTTTACAGGGGGCTCGGGACCGGGGAGCTGTTTTTT.

J is TRBJ1-5 and V is TRBV28, with 8 positions matching TRBD1. This CDR3 region has 15 residues. Losses at the gene ends were 2 bases for V and 5 bases for J; bases not matched to a gene: 5. Germline CDR1 and CDR2: MDHEN and SYDVKM. CDR3 in amino acids: CASSLPTGVYQPQHF. The CDR3 DNA reads TGTGCCAGCAGTTTACCGACAGGGGTGTATCAGCCCCAGCATTTT.

This clone was seen only a few times. The CDR3 loop reads CASSLAWLDRSYEQYV. The CDR3 DNA reads as TGTGCCAGCAGCTTAGCCTGGCTGGACAGATCCTACGAGCAGTACGTC. The genes are TRBV7-6 and TRBJ2-7; possibly TRBD1 for D (6 bases). Germline CDR1 and CDR2: SGHVS and FNYEAQ. The CDR3 sequence is 16 residues long. Deletions cut 0 bases from V and 1 base from J, with 13 bases between.

The chain links TRBV11-3 to TRBJ2-1; D is ambiguous. The CDR3 is 13 amino acids. V lost 1 base, J lost 9 bases, and 10 bases lay in between. CDR1 is SGHNT and CDR2 is YENEEA in the germline V gene. CDR3 amino acids: CASSLVLYGEQFF. In DNA form, the CDR3 reads TGTGCCAGCAGCTTAGTCTTGTACGGTGAGCAGTTCTTC. Supplemented by reference TRBV11-3 and TRBJ2-1, the full variable domain reads EAGVVQSPRYKIIEKKQPVAFWCNPISGHNTLYWYLQNLGQGPELLIRYENEEAVDDSQLPKDRFSAERLKGVDSTLKIQPAELGDSAVYLCASSLVLYGEQFFGPGTRLTVL.

The J gene is TRBJ1-2, the V gene TRBV29-1; 9 bases agree with TRBD1. The germline gives CDR1 SQVTM, CDR2 ANQGSEA. The CDR3 loop spans 16 amino acids. The junction had 13 bases not matched to a gene; V was cut back by 4 bases and J by 4 bases. The CDR3, as DNA: TGCAGCGTTGGGGAGGGTAACAGGGGGCGCAGCTATGGCTACACCTTC. Residues: CSVGEGNRGRSYGYTF.

The rearrangement joins TRBV5-5 to TRBJ2-3; D is possibly TRBD2 (6 bases). V gave up 5 bases and J gave up 5 bases, with 24 bases separating them. This CDR3 is 17 amino acids long. Germline V CDR1 and CDR2: SGHKS, YYEKEE (reference sequence). CDR3 bases: TGTGCCAGCAGTTCTCGGTCAGGGACTCTCCTGGAAGATACGCAGTATTTT. This encodes CASSSRSGTLLEDTQYF.

The chain links TRBV7-6 to TRBJ2-7; perhaps TRBD1 as D (7 bases). CDR1 and CDR2 from the germline V gene are SGHVS and FNYEAQ. There are 17 residues in the CDR3. Trimming cost V 6 bases and J 4 bases, with 25 bases left between them. Here the CDR3 reads CASRRDFETGTLYEQYV. CDR3 in DNA: TGTGCCAGCAGACGCGATTTTGAGACAGGGACTTTATACGAGCAGTACGTC.